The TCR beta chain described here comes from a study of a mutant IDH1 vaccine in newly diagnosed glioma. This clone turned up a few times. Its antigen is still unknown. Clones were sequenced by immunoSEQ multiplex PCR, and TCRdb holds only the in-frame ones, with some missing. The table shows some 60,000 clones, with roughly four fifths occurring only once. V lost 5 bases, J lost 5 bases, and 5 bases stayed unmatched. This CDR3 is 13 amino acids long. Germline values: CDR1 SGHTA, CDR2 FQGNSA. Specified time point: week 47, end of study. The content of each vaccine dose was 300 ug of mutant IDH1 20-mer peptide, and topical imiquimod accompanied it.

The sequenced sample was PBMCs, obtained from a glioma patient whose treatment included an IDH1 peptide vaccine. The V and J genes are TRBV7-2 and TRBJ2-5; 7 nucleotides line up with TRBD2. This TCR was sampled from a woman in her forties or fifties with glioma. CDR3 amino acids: CASSRDYTETQYF. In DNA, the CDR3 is TGTGCCAGCAGCAGGGACTATACTGAGACCCAGTACTTC.